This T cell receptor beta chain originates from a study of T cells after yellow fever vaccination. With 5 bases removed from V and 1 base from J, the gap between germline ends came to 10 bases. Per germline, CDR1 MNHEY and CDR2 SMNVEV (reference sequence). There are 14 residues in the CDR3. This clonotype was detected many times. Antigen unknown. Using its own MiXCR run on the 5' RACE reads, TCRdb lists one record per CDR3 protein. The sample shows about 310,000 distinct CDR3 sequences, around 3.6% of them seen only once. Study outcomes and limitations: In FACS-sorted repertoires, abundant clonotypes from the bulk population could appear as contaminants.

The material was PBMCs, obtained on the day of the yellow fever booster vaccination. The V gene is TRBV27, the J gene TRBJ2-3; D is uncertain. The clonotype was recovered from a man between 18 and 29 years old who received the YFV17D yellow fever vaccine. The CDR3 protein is CASSRRLGTDTQYF. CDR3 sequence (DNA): TGTGCCAGCAGTCGACGACTCGGCACAGATACGCAGTATTTT.